These T cell receptor beta chains were read from a single sample in a study of cytomegalovirus exposure and HLA in healthy donors. Using immunoSEQ multiplex PCR, the repertoire was profiled, and TCRdb retains in-frame clones only, with some absent. This table has 150,000 to 200,000 clones, 80% to 90% appearing once. The sample comprised PBMCs. The receptors originated from a woman under 40 in good health and CMV-seronegative. CDR3s include the opening cysteine and the closing phenylalanine or tryptophan. Each record gives: D gene, V gene, J gene, clone size, CDR3 DNA, CDR3 protein. D genes are given only for firm matches. Size tells how often a clone was seen (once, few, many) or the class of an expanded clone, and some rows leave it out.

D: TRBD1
V: TRBV19
J: TRBJ1-5
size: .
DNA: TGTGCCACCGCCGGGGACAGGGGGCATCAGCCCCAGCATTTT
CDR3: CATAGDRGHQPQHF

D: .
V: TRBV7-9
J: TRBJ1-5
size: once
DNA: TGTGCCAGCAGCTTAGGGACATGGAGTAACAATCAGCCCCAGCATTTT
CDR3: CASSLGTWSNNQPQHF

D: .
V: TRBV29-1
J: TRBJ2-2
size: .
DNA: TGCAGCGTTCAACAGGGTAACGGGGAGCTGTTTTTT
CDR3: CSVQQGNGELFF

D: TRBD1
V: TRBV6-1
J: TRBJ2-7
size: .
DNA: TGTGCCAGCAGTGAACGCCCCGGGACAGGATTCTACGAGCAGTACTTC
CDR3: CASSERPGTGFYEQYF

D: TRBD2
V: TRBV19
J: TRBJ2-7
size: .
DNA: TGTGCCAGTAGTATCGCGTCGGGGGGGACTAGCGGGAAAGGTGAGCAGTACTTC
CDR3: CASSIASGGTSGKGEQYF

D: .
V: TRBV28
J: TRBJ1-2
size: .
DNA: TGTGCCGCCTCCCCAGGCTCCTATGGCTACACCTTC
CDR3: CAASPGSYGYTF

D: TRBD2
V: TRBV11-2
J: TRBJ2-2
size: .
DNA: TGTGCCAGCAGGTCTTTTATAACGAGCGGGAGAGGATCCGGGGAGCTGTTTTTT
CDR3: CASRSFITSGRGSGELFF

D: .
V: TRBV5-8
J: TRBJ2-6
size: once
DNA: TGTGCCAGCAGCTTCCGGGAAATTTCCACTGGGGCCAACGTCCTGACTTTC
CDR3: CASSFREISTGANVLTF

D: .
V: TRBV9
J: TRBJ2-2
size: .
DNA: TGTGCCAGCAGCGCGATCACAGGGACAAGCTACACCGGGGAGCTGTTTTTT
CDR3: CASSAITGTSYTGELFF

D: TRBD2
V: TRBV28
J: TRBJ2-1
size: .
DNA: TGTGCCAGCAGTGCCCCCGTGGGCGGGGGGGCAGGCAATGAGCAGTTCTTC
CDR3: CASSAPVGGGAGNEQFF

D: TRBD2
V: TRBV2
J: TRBJ2-3
size: .
DNA: TGTGCCAGCAGGCGGAGGGGCCCGACTAGCGGGAGGGCCCCTAGCACAGATACGCAGTATTTT
CDR3: CASRRRGPTSGRAPSTDTQYF

D: .
V: TRBV14
J: TRBJ1-2
size: .
DNA: TGTGCCAGCAGCCAAGATGCAGGGGAGGGGGACTATGGCTACACCTTC
CDR3: CASSQDAGEGDYGYTF

D: .
V: TRBV5-1
J: TRBJ1-1
size: .
DNA: TGCGCCAGCAGCTTGTCGCCGGGAGACACTGAAGCTTTCTTT
CDR3: CASSLSPGDTEAFF

D: TRBD2
V: TRBV28
J: TRBJ2-3
size: .
DNA: TGTGCCAGCAGTCCCTATTCCCTAGCGGGGGGCCGCAAAGATACGCAGTATTTT
CDR3: CASSPYSLAGGRKDTQYF

D: .
V: TRBV6-1
J: TRBJ1-2
size: .
DNA: TGTGCCAGCGTAGAGGGTGGTCTAGACTATGGCTACACCTTC
CDR3: CASVEGGLDYGYTF

D: .
V: TRBV5-1
J: TRBJ2-2
size: .
DNA: TGCGCCAGCAGCTTGGACGGAGACACCGGGGAGCTGTTTTTT
CDR3: CASSLDGDTGELFF

D: .
V: TRBV18
J: TRBJ1-1
size: .
DNA: TGTGCCAGCTCACCGAATTTGGGCACCATGAACACTGAAGCTTTCTTT
CDR3: CASSPNLGTMNTEAFF

D: TRBD1
V: TRBV19
J: TRBJ1-4
size: .
DNA: TGTGCCAGTAGTGCCCTAGCAGGGGGTGACGAAAAACTGTTTTTT
CDR3: CASSALAGGDEKLFF

D: .
V: TRBV28
J: TRBJ1-1
size: .
DNA: TGTGCCAGCAGTTCACTGGGCCCGGACACTGAAGCTTTCTTT
CDR3: CASSSLGPDTEAFF

D: .
V: TRBV11-2
J: TRBJ2-1
size: .
DNA: TGTGCCAGCAGCTTAGTAAGAGGTTCCTACAATGAGCAGTTCTTC
CDR3: CASSLVRGSYNEQFF

D: TRBD1
V: TRBV5-6
J: TRBJ2-2
size: .
DNA: TGTGCCAGCAGCTGGGACAGGGGAAGGACCGGGGAGCTGTTTTTT
CDR3: CASSWDRGRTGELFF

D: TRBD2
V: TRBV7-9
J: TRBJ2-7
size: .
DNA: TGTGCCAGCAGCCGGAGCGGGAGTCTGTCCTACGAGCAGTACTTC
CDR3: CASSRSGSLSYEQYF

D: .
V: TRBV4-2
J: TRBJ1-2
size: few
DNA: TGTGCCAGCAGCCGGACAGTATCAGACTACACCTTC
CDR3: CASSRTVSDYTF

D: TRBD1
V: TRBV27
J: TRBJ1-1
size: few
DNA: TGTGCCACCCACGACAGGGGCACTGAAGCTTTCTTT
CDR3: CATHDRGTEAFF